These 17 T cell receptor beta chains were all obtained from the same sample, sequenced in a study of blood T cell repertoires in COVID-19. The assay was immunoSEQ multiplex PCR, and TCRdb's table has in-frame clones only and misses some. The sample holds about 280,000 clones, roughly 90% seen once. The sequenced material came from PBMCs or T cells enriched from blood (not recorded which). The receptors come from a woman between 18 and 29 years old with acute COVID-19.

The chain employs TRBV30 and TRBJ1-4; no clear D gene. Deletions cut 2 bases from V and 4 bases from J, with 8 bases between. The CDR3 covers 13 residues. The germline V gene encodes CDR1 GTSNPN and CDR2 SVGIG (reference sequence). CDR3 in DNA: TGTGCCTGGAGTTCCAGGCGTAATGAAAAACTGTTTTTT. Amino acid sequence: CAWSSRRNEKLFF.

The chain's CDR3 is CATSDAAAGGVNTQYF. In DNA, the CDR3 is TGTGCCACCAGTGATGCTGCTGCGGGAGGGGTGAATACGCAGTATTTT. The rearrangement joins TRBV24-1 to TRBJ2-3; 9 nucleotides align to TRBD2. In germline, CDR1 is KGHDR, CDR2 SFDVKD. The V gene end was trimmed by 3 bases and the J gene end by 7 bases; junction bases not matched to a gene: 10. CDR3 length equals 16 residues.

The chain's CDR3 is CASSRSGRADTQYF. For the CDR3, the DNA is TGTGCCAGCAGCCGTAGCGGGAGGGCAGATACGCAGTATTTT. The rearrangement uses TRBV4-2 and TRBJ2-3, with 11 positions matching TRBD2. The CDR3 consists of 14 residues. CDR1 and CDR2 from the germline V gene are LGHNA and YNFKEQ. V shed 4 bases, J shed 4 bases, and the junction held 1 base outside the gene matches.

V and J are TRBV19 and TRBJ1-5; 9 nucleotides agree with TRBD1. Germline V lookup: CDR1 LNHDA, CDR2 SQIVND (reference sequence). CDR3 length equals 18 residues. Germline trimming cut 3 bases from V and 1 base from J; bases unmatched to any gene: 10. The CDR3 here is CASSIYPLGQGSNQPQHF. Here the CDR3 DNA reads TGTGCCAGTAGTATCTATCCTTTAGGACAGGGGAGCAATCAGCCCCAGCATTTT.

This chain joins TRBV3-1 (or the pseudogene TRBV3-2) and TRBJ2-2; D is ambiguous. Deletions cut 4 bases from V and 5 bases from J, with 17 bases between. Germline CDR1 and CDR2: LGHDT and YNNKEL (reference sequence). The CDR3 sequence is 16 residues long. The CDR3 region has the DNA TGTGCCAGCAGCCCGGTCAGGCCGGCTCAGACCGGGGAGCTGTTTTTT. It encodes CASSPVRPAQTGELFF.

The J gene is TRBJ2-2, the V gene TRBV4-3; the match to TRBD2 covers 8 bases. CDR1 and CDR2 (germline): LGHNA, YSLEER. V was clipped by 1 base and J by 5 bases; unmatched bases: 9. CDR3 length: 17 amino acids. CDR3 coding DNA: TGCGCCAGCAGCCAAGCATTAGCGGGAAAGGGAACCGGGGAGCTGTTTTTT. It yields the protein CASSQALAGKGTGELFF.

The chain combines TRBV7-2 with TRBJ2-7; 7 nucleotides line up with TRBD2. The germline gives CDR1 SGHTA, CDR2 FQGNSA. After removal of 2 bases from V and 3 bases from J, the junction contained 7 bases not matched to a gene. This CDR3 comprises 15 residues. The CDR3 nucleotides read TGTGCCAGCAGCTTAAGGGTGGGGGGGGACTACGAGCAGTACTTC. Encoded protein: CASSLRVGGDYEQYF.

The chain is built from TRBV30 and TRBJ1-6; maybe TRBD1 (6 bases). CDR1 is GTSNPN and CDR2 is SVGIG in the germline V gene (reference sequence). Trimming pared 2 bases from V and 6 bases from J, leaving 14 bases between. CDR3 length: 15 residues. CDR3 DNA: TGTGCCTGGAGTCTTTCGTGGGGGCCTAATTCACCCCTCCACTTT. The encoded protein is CAWSLSWGPNSPLHF.

The chain recombines TRBV30 with TRBJ2-1; 9 bases agree with TRBD2. Germline V lookup: CDR1 GTSNPN, CDR2 SVGIG (reference sequence). The CDR3 extends over 15 amino acids. V gave up 3 bases and J gave up 8 bases; unmatched junction bases: 11. Written as DNA, the CDR3 is TGTGCCTGGAGAGGTTGGGTAGCGGGAGTGGATGAGCAGTTCTTC. Protein: CAWRGWVAGVDEQFF.

The rearrangement uses TRBV24-1 and TRBJ2-1, with 11 bases aligning to TRBD2. CDR3 size: 18 residues. Germline values: CDR1 KGHDR, CDR2 SFDVKD. V lost 4 bases and J lost 0; bases outside the gene matches: 7. As DNA, the CDR3 is TGTGCCACCAGTGACCAAGGACTAGCGGGCCTCTCCTACAATGAGCAGTTCTTC. Protein product: CATSDQGLAGLSYNEQFF.

The chain is built from TRBV6-5 and TRBJ1-5; D remains ambiguous. The CDR3 contains 13 residues. V was trimmed by 6 bases and J by 9 bases, leaving 15 bases between them. Germline CDR1 MNHEY, CDR2 SVGAGI. CDR3 DNA: TGTGCCAGCAGAGCAGGACCTCGGGGGCCCCAGCATTTT. Amino acid sequence: CASRAGPRGPQHF.

CDR3: CASSPTGVSTEAFF. The CDR3 coding sequence is TGTGCCAGCAGTCCGACAGGGGTATCCACTGAAGCTTTCTTT. This chain connects TRBV27 to TRBJ1-1; TRBD1 aligns across 8 bases. The CDR3 has 14 amino acids. Germline CDR1 reads MNHEY; CDR2 reads SMNVEV (reference sequence). V trimming: 5 bases; J trimming: 4 bases; junction bases outside the gene matches: 6.

The chain carries TRBV28 and TRBJ1-5; D gene uncertain. The CDR3 covers 16 residues. V was pared by 2 bases and J by 1 base, with 12 bases between. Germline lookup yields CDR1 MDHEN and CDR2 SYDVKM. The CDR3 DNA follows: TGTGCCAGCAGTTTAGACACGCATGGGAGCAATCAGCCCCAGCATTTT. Its protein is CASSLDTHGSNQPQHF.

This clone was recorded only once. V is TRBV6-5 and J is TRBJ2-5; D is uncertain. With 6 bases removed from V and 2 bases from J, the gap between germline ends came to 13 bases. The CDR3 is 14 amino acids. From germline, CDR1 is MNHEY and CDR2 SVGAGI. CDR3 loop: CASSVTVKQETQYF. CDR3 DNA: TGTGCCAGCAGCGTAACAGTCAAACAAGAGACCCAGTACTTC.

The genes are TRBV4-1 and TRBJ2-7, with 8 nucleotides matching TRBD2. V shed 2 bases and J 1 base; nucleotides not matched to a gene: 7. CDR3 length: 16 residues. Germline V gene lookup returns CDR1 MGHRA and CDR2 YSYEKL. CDR3 in DNA: TGCGCCAGCAGCCAATTGATTCGGGGGGGGTCCTACGAGCAGTACTTC. Protein sequence: CASSQLIRGGSYEQYF.

The chain employs TRBV27 and TRBJ1-1; D is uncertain. Trimming took 6 bases from V and 1 from J, leaving 12 bases between them. The CDR3 length is 14 residues. Germline V gives CDR1 MNHEY, CDR2 SMNVEV (reference sequence). Written as DNA, the CDR3 is TGTGCCAGCAGCCCGAAACGACAGAACACTGAAGCTTTCTTT. Translated, it gives CASSPKRQNTEAFF.

The rearrangement links TRBV5-1 to TRBJ1-1, with 9 bases aligning to TRBD1. With V trimmed by 4 bases and J by 4 bases, 8 bases remained unmatched. CDR1 and CDR2 (germline): SGHRS, YFSETQ. This CDR3 comprises 15 residues. CDR3 coding DNA: TGCGCCAGCAGCACCAAACAGGGGGCGAGCACTGAAGCTTTCTTT. This codes for CASSTKQGASTEAFF.